This is a list of T cell receptor beta chains from one sample in a study of cytomegalovirus exposure and HLA in healthy donors. Sequencing was performed with immunoSEQ multiplex PCR; in TCRdb, only in-frame clones are kept and a portion is missing. The sample contains some 140,000 clones, 80% to 85% of which appear only once. The material sequenced was PBMCs. Every receptor here comes from a male donor in good health and CMV-seropositive. Both conserved end residues are part of each CDR3. Each record gives: clone size, D gene, J gene, V gene, CDR3 protein, CDR3 DNA. A D gene is named only where the DNA matches it firmly. Rows give clone size only sometimes, using once, few, many, or a class for an expanded clone.

size: -; D: -; J: TRBJ2-5; V: TRBV5-4; CDR3: CASSLDVTTSQETQYF; DNA: TGTGCCAGCAGCTTGGATGTGACAACCTCCCAAGAGACCCAGTACTTC
size: -; D: TRBD1; J: TRBJ1-1; V: TRBV4-1; CDR3: CASSSTGIANTEAFF; DNA: TGCGCCAGCAGCTCGACAGGGATCGCGAACACTGAAGCTTTCTTT
size: -; D: TRBD2; J: TRBJ2-7; V: TRBV2; CDR3: CASSLAGGPSEQYF; DNA: TGTGCCAGCAGTCTAGCGGGAGGGCCTTCCGAGCAGTACTTC
size: -; D: -; J: TRBJ1-1; V: TRBV7-2; CDR3: CASSRAGLNTEAFF; DNA: TGTGCCAGCAGCCGCGCAGGGTTGAACACTGAAGCTTTCTTT
size: once; D: -; J: TRBJ1-2; V: TRBV5-1; CDR3: CASSLAQGHYGYTF; DNA: TGCGCCAGCAGCTTGGCACAGGGCCACTATGGCTACACCTTC
size: -; D: -; J: TRBJ2-3; V: TRBV21-1; CDR3: CASSKKDFPGQVTDTQYF; DNA: TGTGCCAGCAGCAAAAAAGATTTCCCGGGACAGGTCACAGATACGCAGTATTTT
size: -; D: -; J: TRBJ2-7; V: TRBV4-3; CDR3: CASSQDLEGTYEQYF; DNA: TGCGCCAGCAGCCAAGATCTAGAGGGAACCTACGAGCAGTACTTC
size: -; D: TRBD1; J: TRBJ1-4; V: TRBV25-1; CDR3: CASSDTGGEKLFF; DNA: TGTGCCAGCAGTGACACAGGGGGAGAAAAACTGTTTTTT
size: -; D: TRBD2; J: TRBJ2-1; V: TRBV9; CDR3: CASSAGLAGGINEQFF; DNA: TGTGCCAGCAGCGCCGGACTAGCGGGGGGGATTAATGAGCAGTTCTTC
size: -; D: -; J: TRBJ1-1; V: TRBV20-1; CDR3: CSVTTGYEAFF; DNA: TGCAGTGTCACGACAGGTTATGAAGCTTTCTTT
size: -; D: TRBD2; J: TRBJ2-2; V: TRBV11-2; CDR3: CASSFKRGNTGELFF; DNA: TGTGCCAGCAGCTTCAAGCGGGGAAACACCGGGGAGCTGTTTTTT
size: -; D: TRBD1; J: TRBJ1-1; V: TRBV15; CDR3: CATSGKNRGPGTEAFF; DNA: TGTGCCACCAGCGGAAAAAACAGGGGGCCAGGCACTGAAGCTTTCTTT
size: -; D: TRBD2; J: TRBJ2-7; V: TRBV9; CDR3: CASSVRRREGPYEQYF; DNA: TGTGCCAGCAGCGTGAGGAGGAGGGAGGGCCCCTACGAGCAGTACTTC
size: -; D: -; J: TRBJ2-7; V: TRBV9; CDR3: CASSVGVGEYEQYF; DNA: TGTGCCAGCAGCGTAGGTGTAGGGGAATACGAGCAGTACTTC
size: few; D: -; J: TRBJ1-1; V: TRBV28; CDR3: CASSLVGGVNTEAFF; DNA: TGTGCCAGCAGTTTAGTGGGGGGGGTTAACACTGAAGCTTTCTTT
size: -; D: TRBD1; J: TRBJ1-2; V: TRBV6-5; CDR3: CASRTRDRANYGYTF; DNA: TGTGCCAGCAGGACCCGGGACAGGGCTAACTATGGCTACACCTTC
size: -; D: TRBD1; J: TRBJ2-7; V: TRBV5-1; CDR3: CASGQGATYEQYF; DNA: TGCGCCAGTGGACAGGGGGCGACTTACGAGCAGTACTTC
size: -; D: TRBD1; J: TRBJ1-1; V: TRBV7-9; CDR3: CASSPGRGTGSPEAFF; DNA: TGTGCCAGCAGCCCGGGGAGGGGGACAGGGAGCCCTGAAGCTTTCTTT
size: -; D: TRBD1; J: TRBJ1-1; V: TRBV4-1; CDR3: CASSPSAGTGLNTEAFF; DNA: TGCGCCAGCAGCCCATCCGCTGGGACAGGGCTGAACACTGAAGCTTTCTTT
size: once; D: -; J: TRBJ2-3; V: TRBV6-5; CDR3: CASSFTGAADTQYF; DNA: TGTGCCAGCAGTTTCACCGGAGCCGCCGATACGCAGTATTTT
size: -; D: TRBD2; J: TRBJ2-7; V: TRBV2; CDR3: CASTLAGYEQYF; DNA: TGTGCCAGCACCCTAGCGGGCTACGAGCAGTACTTC
size: -; D: TRBD2; J: TRBJ2-7; V: TRBV11-2; CDR3: CASSPRAGGPYEQYF; DNA: TGTGCCAGCAGCCCCCGGGCGGGAGGGCCGTACGAGCAGTACTTC
size: -; D: TRBD1; J: TRBJ1-3; V: TRBV4-1; CDR3: CASSLRYPPDRAGNTIYF; DNA: TGCGCCAGCAGCCTAAGATACCCCCCCGACAGGGCTGGAAACACCATATATTTT
size: -; D: TRBD2; J: TRBJ2-1; V: TRBV7-9; CDR3: CASSFGGRAYNEQFF; DNA: TGTGCCAGCAGCTTCGGCGGGAGGGCCTACAATGAGCAGTTCTTC
size: -; D: -; J: TRBJ2-7; V: TRBV13; CDR3: CASNLRGHEQYF; DNA: TGTGCCAGCAACTTAAGGGGTCACGAGCAGTACTTC
size: -; D: -; J: TRBJ2-1; V: TRBV5-8; CDR3: CASSLMGLVGNEQFF; DNA: TGTGCCAGCAGCTTAATGGGACTGGTTGGGAATGAGCAGTTCTTC
size: -; D: -; J: TRBJ1-2; V: TRBV28; CDR3: CASNPGMGYTF; DNA: TGTGCCAGCAATCCGGGTATGGGCTACACCTTC
size: -; D: -; J: TRBJ2-7; V: TRBV29-1; CDR3: CSVRERGWGDYEQYF; DNA: TGCAGCGTTCGGGAAAGGGGATGGGGGGACTACGAGCAGTACTTC
size: -; D: TRBD2; J: TRBJ2-3; V: TRBV15; CDR3: CATSDTPTSADTQYF; DNA: TGTGCCACCAGCGACACTCCGACTAGCGCAGATACGCAGTATTTT
size: -; D: -; J: TRBJ2-1; V: TRBV10-1; CDR3: CASSQGLLAVNEQFF; DNA: TGCGCCAGCAGTCAGGGGTTGTTGGCGGTGAATGAGCAGTTCTTC
size: -; D: TRBD1; J: TRBJ2-3; V: TRBV19; CDR3: CASSMYPGQGLTDTQYF; DNA: TGTGCCAGTAGTATGTACCCGGGACAGGGACTTACAGATACGCAGTATTTT
size: -; D: TRBD1; J: TRBJ1-4; V: TRBV7-9; CDR3: CASSSRRGLANEKLFF; DNA: TGTGCCAGCAGCTCGAGAAGGGGGCTTGCTAATGAAAAACTGTTTTTT
size: -; D: -; J: TRBJ1-4; V: TRBV11-2; CDR3: CASSLRDNPTNEKLFF; DNA: TGTGCCAGCAGCCTTCGGGACAACCCAACTAATGAAAAACTGTTTTTT
size: few; D: -; J: TRBJ2-1; V: TRBV30; CDR3: CAWSGTNYNEQFF; DNA: TGTGCCTGGAGCGGTACTAACTACAATGAGCAGTTCTTC
size: -; D: -; J: TRBJ1-5; V: TRBV7-9; CDR3: CSSSGGSDPSNQPQHF; DNA: TGTTCCAGCAGCGGAGGCAGTGATCCTAGCAATCAGCCCCAGCATTTT
size: -; D: -; J: TRBJ1-6; V: TRBV5-1; CDR3: CASSLEYRGNSPLHF; DNA: TGCGCCAGCAGCTTGGAATATAGGGGAAATTCACCCCTCCACTTT
size: -; D: -; J: TRBJ1-5; V: TRBV29-1; CDR3: CSVEDSEAGGNQPQHF; DNA: TGCAGCGTTGAAGATTCTGAGGCGGGGGGCAATCAGCCCCAGCATTTT
size: -; D: -; J: TRBJ2-2; V: TRBV12-2; CDR3: CASRLRQGRVIARVGELFF; DNA: TGTGCAAGTCGCCTCCGACAGGGGAGGGTGATCGCCAGGGTCGGGGAGCTGTTTTTT
size: few; D: -; J: TRBJ1-5; V: TRBV6-5; CDR3: CASSYSSGQPQHF; DNA: TGTGCCAGCAGTTACTCGTCGGGGCAGCCCCAGCATTTT
size: -; D: -; J: TRBJ1-2; V: TRBV4-1; CDR3: CASSQGGGMGGYTF; DNA: TGCGCCAGCAGCCAAGGTGGGGGGATGGGCGGCTACACCTTC
size: -; D: TRBD2; J: TRBJ2-2; V: TRBV9; CDR3: CASSPGLADTGELFF; DNA: TGTGCCAGCAGCCCAGGACTAGCGGACACCGGGGAGCTGTTTTTT
size: -; D: TRBD2; J: TRBJ2-3; V: TRBV5-1; CDR3: CSSSPGLAGEVDTQYF; DNA: TGCTCCAGCAGCCCGGGACTAGCGGGAGAGGTAGATACGCAGTATTTT
size: -; D: TRBD1; J: TRBJ2-3; V: TRBV7-8; CDR3: CASSPGTGWELTSSTDTQYF; DNA: TGTGCCAGCAGCCCAGGGACAGGGTGGGAACTCACTTCTAGCACAGATACGCAGTATTTT
size: -; D: -; J: TRBJ1-1; V: TRBV27; CDR3: CASSPLTGNTEAFF; DNA: TGTGCCAGCAGTCCGCTCACAGGGAACACTGAAGCTTTCTTT
size: -; D: -; J: TRBJ1-5; V: TRBV6-1; CDR3: CASNPGREGQPQHF; DNA: TGTGCCAGCAACCCCGGCAGGGAGGGTCAGCCCCAGCATTTT
size: -; D: TRBD2; J: TRBJ2-2; V: TRBV9; CDR3: CASSSLRASGFTGELFF; DNA: TGTGCCAGCAGTTCCCTCAGGGCTAGCGGGTTCACCGGGGAGCTGTTTTTT
size: -; D: TRBD2; J: TRBJ2-5; V: TRBV4-2; CDR3: CASSPGLAGVVETQYF; DNA: TGTGCCAGCAGCCCTGGACTAGCGGGAGTTGTGGAGACCCAGTACTTC
size: -; D: TRBD1; J: TRBJ2-7; V: TRBV5-1; CDR3: CASSLGLPGQGSYEQYF; DNA: TGCGCCAGCAGCTTGGGCCTTCCGGGACAGGGCTCCTACGAGCAGTACTTC
size: few; D: TRBD1; J: TRBJ1-2; V: TRBV4-3; CDR3: CASSQAVDREDGYTF; DNA: TGCGCCAGCAGCCAAGCCGTGGACAGGGAAGATGGCTACACCTTC
size: -; D: TRBD2; J: TRBJ2-4; V: TRBV10-1; CDR3: CASTSGGPGNIQYF; DNA: TGCGCCAGCACTAGCGGGGGGCCGGGGAACATTCAGTACTTC
size: few; D: -; J: TRBJ2-1; V: TRBV5-4; CDR3: CASSLQGSSYNEQFF; DNA: TGTGCCAGCAGCCTACAGGGAAGCTCCTACAATGAGCAGTTCTTC
size: -; D: TRBD1; J: TRBJ1-1; V: TRBV9; CDR3: CASSAGDSLNTEAFF; DNA: TGTGCCAGCAGCGCCGGGGACAGCTTGAACACTGAAGCTTTCTTT
size: -; D: -; J: TRBJ1-1; V: TRBV28; CDR3: CASNQQDTEAFF; DNA: TGTGCCAGCAACCAACAGGACACTGAAGCTTTCTTT
size: once; D: TRBD1; J: TRBJ2-7; V: TRBV2; CDR3: CASKGQGYEQYF; DNA: TGTGCCAGCAAGGGACAGGGTTACGAGCAGTACTTC
size: -; D: -; J: TRBJ2-2; V: TRBV27; CDR3: CASSLSYNTGELFF; DNA: TGTGCCAGCAGTTTATCGTATAACACCGGGGAGCTGTTTTTT
size: once; D: TRBD2; J: TRBJ2-5; V: TRBV7-6; CDR3: CASRRWTSGRIETQYF; DNA: TGTGCCAGCCGCCGATGGACTAGCGGGAGGATAGAGACCCAGTACTTC
size: -; D: -; J: TRBJ1-5; V: TRBV4-2; CDR3: CASTQGRGVGNQPQHF; DNA: TGTGCCAGCACCCAAGGCAGGGGAGTTGGCAATCAGCCCCAGCATTTT
size: -; D: TRBD2; J: TRBJ2-3; V: TRBV30; CDR3: CAWSAQTSEFSDTQYF; DNA: TGTGCCTGGAGTGCTCAGACTAGCGAGTTCTCAGATACGCAGTATTTT
size: -; D: -; J: TRBJ2-7; V: TRBV7-9; CDR3: CASSLAGQVTYEQYF; DNA: TGTGCCAGCAGCTTAGCGGGTCAGGTTACGTACGAGCAGTACTTC
size: -; D: -; J: TRBJ2-5; V: TRBV13; CDR3: CASSARQETQETQYF; DNA: TGTGCCAGCAGCGCCCGACAGGAGACACAAGAGACCCAGTACTTC